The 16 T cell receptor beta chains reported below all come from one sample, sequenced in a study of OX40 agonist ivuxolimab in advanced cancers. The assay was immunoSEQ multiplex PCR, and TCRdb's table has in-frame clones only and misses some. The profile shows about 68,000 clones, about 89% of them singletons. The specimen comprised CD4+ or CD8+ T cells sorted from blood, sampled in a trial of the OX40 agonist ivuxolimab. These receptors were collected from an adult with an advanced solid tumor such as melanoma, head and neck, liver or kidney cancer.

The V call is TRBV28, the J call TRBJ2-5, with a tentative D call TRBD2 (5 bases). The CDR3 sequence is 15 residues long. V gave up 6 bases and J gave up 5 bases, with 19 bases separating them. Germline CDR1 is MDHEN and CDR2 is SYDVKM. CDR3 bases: TGTGCCAGCAGCCCGGTGGCCCGGGGATCGGAGACCCAGTACTTC. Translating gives CASSPVARGSETQYF.

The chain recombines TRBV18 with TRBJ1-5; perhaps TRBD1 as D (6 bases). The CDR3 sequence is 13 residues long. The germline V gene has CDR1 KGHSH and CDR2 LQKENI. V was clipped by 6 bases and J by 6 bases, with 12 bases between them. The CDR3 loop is CASSTEGGQPQHF. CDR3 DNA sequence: TGTGCCAGCTCCACGGAAGGGGGTCAGCCCCAGCATTTT.

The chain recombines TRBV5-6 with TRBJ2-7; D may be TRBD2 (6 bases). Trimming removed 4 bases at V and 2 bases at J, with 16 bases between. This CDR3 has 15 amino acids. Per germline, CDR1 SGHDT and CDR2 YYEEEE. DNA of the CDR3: TGTGCCAGCAGCCAAGGGGACTTATTCACCTACGAGCAGTACTTC. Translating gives CASSQGDLFTYEQYF.

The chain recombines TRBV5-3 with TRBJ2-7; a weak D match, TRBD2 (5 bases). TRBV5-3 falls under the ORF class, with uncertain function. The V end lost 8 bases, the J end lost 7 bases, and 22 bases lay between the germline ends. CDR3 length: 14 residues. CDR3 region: CASSPSGEVREQYF. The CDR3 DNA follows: TGTGCCAGCAGCCCCTCCGGGGAAGTCAGAGAGCAGTACTTC.

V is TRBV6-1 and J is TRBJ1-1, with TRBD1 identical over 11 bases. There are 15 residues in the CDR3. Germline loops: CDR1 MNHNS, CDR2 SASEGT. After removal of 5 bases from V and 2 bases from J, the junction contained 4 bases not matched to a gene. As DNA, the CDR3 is TGTGCCAGCAGTATGGACAGGGGGCGAAACACTGAAGCTTTCTTT. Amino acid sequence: CASSMDRGRNTEAFF.

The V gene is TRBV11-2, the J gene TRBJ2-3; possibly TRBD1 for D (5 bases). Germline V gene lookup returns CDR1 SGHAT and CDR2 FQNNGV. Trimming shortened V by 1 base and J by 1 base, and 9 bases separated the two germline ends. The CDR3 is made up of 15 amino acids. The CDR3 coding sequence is TGTGCCAGCAGCTTAGGGCCACAGGGCACAGATACGCAGTATTTT. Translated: CASSLGPQGTDTQYF.

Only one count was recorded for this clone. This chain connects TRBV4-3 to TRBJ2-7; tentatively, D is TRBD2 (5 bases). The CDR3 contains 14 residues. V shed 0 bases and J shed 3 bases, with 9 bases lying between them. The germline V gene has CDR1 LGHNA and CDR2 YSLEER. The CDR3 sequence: CASSQEPGIYEQYF. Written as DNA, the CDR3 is TGCGCCAGCAGCCAAGAGCCGGGGATCTACGAGCAGTACTTC.

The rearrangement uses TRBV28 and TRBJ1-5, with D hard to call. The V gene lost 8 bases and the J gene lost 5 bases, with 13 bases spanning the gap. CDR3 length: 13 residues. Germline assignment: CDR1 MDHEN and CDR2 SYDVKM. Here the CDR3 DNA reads TGTGCCAGCGGGTTAAGGAAGGATCAGCCCCAGCATTTT. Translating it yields CASGLRKDQPQHF.

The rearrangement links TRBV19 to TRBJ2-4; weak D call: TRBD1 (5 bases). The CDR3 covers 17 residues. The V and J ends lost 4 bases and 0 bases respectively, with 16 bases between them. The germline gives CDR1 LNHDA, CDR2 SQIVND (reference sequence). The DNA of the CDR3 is TGTGCCAGTAGTACGAATGTCAGACAGATAGCCAAAAACATTCAGTACTTC. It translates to CASSTNVRQIAKNIQYF.

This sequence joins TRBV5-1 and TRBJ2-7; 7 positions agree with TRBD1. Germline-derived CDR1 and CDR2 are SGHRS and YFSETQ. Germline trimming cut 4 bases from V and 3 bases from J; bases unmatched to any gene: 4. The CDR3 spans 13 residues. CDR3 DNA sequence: TGCGCCAGCAGCCCGGGACAGAACTACGAGCAGTACTTC. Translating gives CASSPGQNYEQYF.

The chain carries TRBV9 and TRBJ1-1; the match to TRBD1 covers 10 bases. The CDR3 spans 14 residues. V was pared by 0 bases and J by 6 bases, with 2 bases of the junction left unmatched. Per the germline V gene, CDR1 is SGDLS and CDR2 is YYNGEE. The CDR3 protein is CASSVGGQGAEAFF. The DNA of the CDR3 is TGTGCCAGCAGCGTAGGTGGACAGGGGGCTGAAGCTTTCTTT.

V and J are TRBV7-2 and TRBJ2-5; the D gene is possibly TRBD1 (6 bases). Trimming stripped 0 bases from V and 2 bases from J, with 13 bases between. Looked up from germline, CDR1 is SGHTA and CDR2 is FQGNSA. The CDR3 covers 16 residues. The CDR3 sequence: CASSLAPTGSQETQYF. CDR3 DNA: TGTGCCAGCAGCTTAGCGCCTACAGGGAGTCAAGAGACCCAGTACTTC.

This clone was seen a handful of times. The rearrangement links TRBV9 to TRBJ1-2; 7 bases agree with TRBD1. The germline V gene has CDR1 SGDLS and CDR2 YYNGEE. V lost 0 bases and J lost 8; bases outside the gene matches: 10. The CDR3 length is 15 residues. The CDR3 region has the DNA TGTGCCAGCAGCGTAGACGACAGGGACTCTCGCGGCTACACCTTC. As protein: CASSVDDRDSRGYTF.

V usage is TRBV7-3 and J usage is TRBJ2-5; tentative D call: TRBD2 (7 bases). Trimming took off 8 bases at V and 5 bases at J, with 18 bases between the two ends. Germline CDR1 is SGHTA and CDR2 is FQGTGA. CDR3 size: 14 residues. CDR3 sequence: CASGPGGPGETQYF. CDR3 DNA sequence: TGTGCCAGCGGCCCCGGGGGGCCGGGGGAGACCCAGTACTTC.

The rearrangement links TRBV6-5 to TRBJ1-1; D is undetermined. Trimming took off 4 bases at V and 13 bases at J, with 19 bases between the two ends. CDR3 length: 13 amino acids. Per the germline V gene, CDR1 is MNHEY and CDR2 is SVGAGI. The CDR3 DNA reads TGTGCCAGCAGTTCGGCCGCCCGCCGGTTAAGTTTCTTT. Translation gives CASSSAARRLSFF.

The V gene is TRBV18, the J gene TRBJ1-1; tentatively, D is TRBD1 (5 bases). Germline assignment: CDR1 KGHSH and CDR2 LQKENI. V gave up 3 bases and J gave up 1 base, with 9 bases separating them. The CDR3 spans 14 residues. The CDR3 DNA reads TGTGCCAGCTCACCTCTCAGGGAGAACACTGAAGCTTTCTTT. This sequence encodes CASSPLRENTEAFF.